This T cell receptor beta chain appears in the sequencing data of a study of T-cell reconstitution after alpha-beta-depleted transplantation in children. Findings and caveats of the study: The authors attributed T-cell counts and diversity one year after transplant mostly to newly produced T cells.

Germline V lookup: CDR1 KGHDR, CDR2 SFDVKD. Deletions cut 3 bases from V and 1 base from J, with 9 bases between. The length of the CDR3 is 15 residues. Preparing the TCRbeta library involved the use of unique molecular identifiers. TCRdb processed the PCR reads anew with MiXCR; each CDR3 protein has one entry. Found here are around 420,000 distinct CDR3 sequences, roughly 17% of them singletons; the top ten hold around 30%. This clonotype has a handful of counts. Antigen specificity is unknown. This clonotype was obtained from a boy under two years old who had a stem cell transplant for Wiskott-Aldrich syndrome, so the T cells may come from the graft donor. V and J are TRBV24-1 and TRBJ2-1; D remains unclear. This sample comprised PBMCs, mostly from graft donor cells, obtained 360 days after TCRalphabeta/CD19-depleted stem cell transplant. CDR3 loop: CATSDPPGSYNEQFF. CDR3 DNA: TGTGCCACCAGTGATCCTCCCGGGTCCTACAATGAGCAGTTCTTC.